The 20 T cell receptor beta chains in this list originate from one sample, sequenced in a study. One entry per CDR3 protein results from TCRdb running MiXCR on the 5' RACE reads. The table shows 40,000 to 65,000 distinct CDR3 sequences, with more than 20% occurring only once. The sample was tumor-infiltrating naive CD4+ T cells sorted from the breast tumor. The subset was: naive CD4+ T cells, CD4+CD45RA+CD25-. The receptor source for this set is a female donor with breast cancer.

The chain is built from TRBV20-1 and TRBJ2-7; 8 nucleotides align to TRBD2. J gave up 0 bases and V 1 base, and 5 bases lay outside the gene matches. The germline CDR1 and CDR2 sequences are DFQATT and SNEGSKA (reference sequence). The CDR3 sequence is 15 residues long. The CDR3 spells CSARGQTSDSYEQYF. The CDR3 nucleotides are TGCAGTGCTAGAGGACAGACTAGCGACTCCTACGAGCAGTACTTC.

This clonotype was seen a few times. The rearrangement links TRBV20-1 to TRBJ2-3, with D perhaps matching TRBD1 or TRBD2 (5 bases each). CDR3 size: 14 residues. Germline CDR1 and CDR2: DFQATT and SNEGSKA (reference sequence). V lost 4 bases to trimming and J lost 1 base, with 12 bases between them. In DNA form, the CDR3 reads TGCAGTGCTATTCCCGGGACGGGCACAGATACGCAGTATTTT. Translation gives CSAIPGTGTDTQYF.

The chain couples TRBV28 to TRBJ1-2, with D possibly being TRBD1 (5 bases). The ends were cut back, 5 bases at V and 4 bases at J, with 11 bases in the middle. This CDR3 comprises 13 residues. Per the germline V gene, CDR1 is MDHEN and CDR2 is SYDVKM. The CDR3 nucleotides are TGTGCCAGCAGTACTTTAGACAGCTATGGCTACACCTTC. It codes for CASSTLDSYGYTF.

The chain employs TRBV3-1 and TRBJ1-1; D gene uncertain. Germline CDR1 reads LGHDT; CDR2 reads YNNKEL (reference sequence). CDR3 size: 15 residues. V lost 0 bases to trimming and J lost 2 bases, with 10 bases between them. CDR3 sequence reads: CASSQEVHINTEAFF. The CDR3 coding sequence is TGTGCCAGCAGCCAAGAAGTACACATAAACACTGAAGCTTTCTTT.

The CDR3 nucleotides are TGTGCCAGCAGCAACAGACAGGGGCTGAACACTGTTGCTTTCTTT. It encodes CASSNRQGLNTVAFF. The rearrangement uses TRBV7-2 and TRBJ1-1, with TRBD1 identical over 8 bases. The CDR3 length is 15 residues. The germline V gene has CDR1 SGHTA and CDR2 FQGNSA. Trimming took 5 bases from V and 11 from J; bases not matched to a gene: 16.

The chain employs TRBV9 and TRBJ1-4, with 7 bases fitting TRBD1. V lost 4 bases, J lost 4 bases, and 10 bases stayed unmatched. This CDR3 has 16 amino acids. The germline V gene has CDR1 SGDLS and CDR2 YYNGEE. CDR3 DNA: TGTGCCAGCAGCTCCCGATCGACAGGGAGTAATGAAAAACTGTTTTTT. Its protein is CASSSRSTGSNEKLFF. Based on the CDR3 plus reference TRBV9 and TRBJ1-4, the full variable domain is DSGVTQTPKHLITATGQRVTLRCSPRSGDLSVYWYQQSLDQGLQFLIQYYNGEERAKGNILERFSAQQFPDLHSELNLSSLELGDSALYFCASSSRSTGSNEKLFFGSGTQLSVL.

This sequence joins TRBV11-2 and TRBJ2-2; 10 nucleotides line up with TRBD1. The J segment lost 3 bases and the V segment lost 4 bases, leaving 2 bases of the junction unmatched. This CDR3 spans 15 amino acids. CDR1 and CDR2 (germline): SGHAT, FQNNGV. Here the CDR3 reads CASSWTGGYTGELFF. As DNA, the CDR3 is TGTGCCAGCAGCTGGACAGGGGGTTACACCGGGGAGCTGTTTTTT.

This clonotype was recorded many times. J is TRBJ2-1 and V is TRBV24-1, with 9 nucleotides matching TRBD1. CDR1 and CDR2 (germline): KGHDR, SFDVKD. V shed 1 base, J shed 5 bases, and the junction held 14 bases outside the gene matches. The CDR3 consists of 19 residues. The CDR3 DNA follows: TGTGCCACCAGTGATTTCGGGACAGGGATGCCCTTTCTTGACAATGAGCAGTTCTTC. Amino acids: CATSDFGTGMPFLDNEQFF.

This clonotype has only a few counts. The chain joins TRBV5-5 to TRBJ2-1; D unclear. V was clipped by 4 bases and J by 4 bases, with 15 bases between them. Germline CDR1 reads SGHKS; CDR2 reads YYEKEE (reference sequence). There are 15 residues in the CDR3. The CDR3 is CASSSLFIQYNEQFF. Here the CDR3 DNA reads TGTGCCAGCAGCAGCTTGTTTATACAGTACAATGAGCAGTTCTTC.

The rearrangement joins TRBV5-4 to TRBJ2-3; D may be TRBD1 (5 bases). Germline assignment: CDR1 SGHNT and CDR2 YYREEE (reference sequence). V was pared by 0 bases and J by 8 bases, with 16 bases between. The CDR3 has 15 amino acids. The CDR3 coding sequence is TGTGCCAGCAGCTTGGGAATTTCCAGGGCCGTTACGCAGTATTTT. Translating gives CASSLGISRAVTQYF.

This clonotype appeared a few times. CDR3 amino acids: CSARDGRVNTEAFF. The CDR3 DNA sequence: TGCAGTGCTAGAGATGGACGGGTGAACACTGAAGCTTTCTTT. The V and J genes are TRBV20-1 and TRBJ1-1; D unresolved. The CDR3 runs to 14 residues. CDR1 is DFQATT and CDR2 is SNEGSKA in the germline V gene (reference sequence). Trimming stripped 0 bases from V and 0 bases from J, with 8 bases between.

The sample holds a few counts of this clonotype. The gene calls are TRBV7-2 and TRBJ2-5; perhaps TRBD2 as D (5 bases). Per the germline V gene, CDR1 is SGHTA and CDR2 is FQGNSA. The CDR3 has 14 amino acids. Trimming cost V 0 bases and J 5 bases, with 10 bases left between them. CDR3 sequence: CASSLAGGGETQYF. The CDR3 nucleotides are TGTGCCAGCAGCTTAGCAGGAGGTGGGGAGACCCAGTACTTC. Full variable domain (remainder filled in from reference TRBV7-2 and TRBJ2-5): GAGVSQSPSNKVTEKGKDVELRCDPISGHTALYWYRQSLGQGLEFLIYFQGNSAPDKSGLPSDRFSAERTGGSVSTLTIQRTQQEDSAVYLCASSLAGGGETQYFGPGTRLLVL.

The chain recombines TRBV6-1 with TRBJ2-5; D unclear. The length of the CDR3 is 13 residues. Germline V gene data show CDR1 as MNHNS and CDR2 as SASEGT. The V gene lost 8 bases and the J gene lost 0 bases, with 10 bases spanning the gap. The CDR3: CASGSVNQETQYF. The CDR3 DNA reads TGTGCCAGCGGCTCAGTTAACCAAGAGACCCAGTACTTC.

The chain recombines TRBV7-9 with TRBJ2-7, with 10 bases aligning to TRBD2. Germline loops: CDR1 SEHNR, CDR2 FQNEAQ (reference sequence). The ends lost 5 bases at V and 5 bases at J; junction bases unmatched: 6. This CDR3 is 14 amino acids long. The CDR3 sequence: CASSPRTSGHEQYF. The CDR3 region has the DNA TGTGCCAGCAGCCCTCGGACTAGCGGTCACGAGCAGTACTTC. Based on the CDR3 plus reference TRBV7-9 and TRBJ2-7, the full variable domain is DTGVSQNPRHKITKRGQNVTFRCDPISEHNRLYWYRQTLGQGPEFLTYFQNEAQLEKSRLLSDRFSAERPKGSFSTLEIQRTEQGDSAMYLCASSPRTSGHEQYFGPGTRLTVT.

On this clonotype: The conserved phenylalanine or tryptophan is not found at the CDR3 terminus, so this likely reflects a read error. The chain carries TRBV5-1 and TRBJ1-5, with D possibly TRBD1 on 5 matching bases. There are 13 residues in the CDR3. The germline gives CDR1 SGHRS, CDR2 YFSETQ. The V and J ends lost 0 bases and 9 bases respectively, with 10 bases between them. The CDR3 region has the DNA TGCGCCAGCAGCTTGGACCAGGGTAGGCCCCAGCATTTA. It translates to CASSLDQGRPQHL.

In regard to this clonotype: This clone may be a read error of a much larger clone one base away. This chain joins TRBV12-3 or TRBV12-4 and TRBJ2-2, with 8 bases aligning to TRBD1. Unmatched junction bases numbered 9, after V lost 5 bases and J lost 7 bases. The CDR3 sequence is 15 residues long. CDR3 sequence: CASSLRGPLGGELFF. The DNA of the CDR3 is TGTGCCAGCAGTCTCAGGGGGCCCCTGGGCGGGGAGCTGTTTTTT.

Many counts were recorded for this clonotype. The chain uses TRBV10-1 and TRBJ1-1, with D uncertain. The V end lost 5 bases, the J end lost 3 bases, and 10 bases lay between the germline ends. CDR3 length equals 13 residues. Germline V gives CDR1 WNHNN, CDR2 SYGVQD (reference sequence). The CDR3 DNA sequence: TGCGCCAGCAGTACAGCCCGGGACACTGAAGCTTTCTTT. Its translation: CASSTARDTEAFF.

This sequence joins TRBV18 and TRBJ2-5, with D perhaps TRBD2 (7 bases). Between the trimmed V and J ends, which lost 6 bases and 2 bases, there was a span of 19 bases. The CDR3 has 16 residues. Germline V gene data show CDR1 as KGHSH and CDR2 as LQKENI. The CDR3 DNA reads TGTGCCAGCTCCCCTAGGGGGGGACGGCAACAAGAGACCCAGTACTTC. It translates to CASSPRGGRQQETQYF. The full variable domain, completed using reference TRBV18 and TRBJ2-5, is NAGVMQNPRHLVRRRGQEARLRCSPMKGHSHVYWYRQLPEEGLKFMVYLQKENIIDESGMPKERFSAEFPKEGPSILRIQQVVRGDSAAYFCASSPRGGRQQETQYFGPGTRLLVL.

The CDR3 DNA reads TGTGCCAGCAGCTTTCTAGGGATACCCAACAGCTACGAGCAGTACTTC. It codes for CASSFLGIPNSYEQYF. The genes are TRBV7-8 and TRBJ2-7; D remains unclear. Per germline, CDR1 SGHVS and CDR2 FQNEAQ. With 3 bases removed from V and 3 bases from J, the gap between germline ends came to 18 bases. The CDR3 length is 16 residues.

This clonotype was observed a handful of times. Because the CDR3's place on the DNA is in doubt, the DNA is left out and the CDR3 is given as listed by TCRdb. The chain joins TRBV21-1 to TRBJ2-1; the DNA was not compared with TRBD1, the D call given in the table. TRBV21-1 is a listed pseudogene. The CDR3 spans 18 residues, counting both ends. CDR3 in amino acids: CASSRSRGDVGPGTEQFF.